The entry below gives a single T cell receptor beta chain sequence along with its context. This specimen belongs to a study of PD-L1 blockade in urothelial cancer. Study-level background: Among blood samples, the median T cell count was about 130,000.

The data were produced by immunoSEQ multiplex PCR, yet TCRdb's version contains in-frame clones alone and is incomplete. The top ten hold roughly a tenth of the sample, which has about 88,000 clones, approximately 90% seen once. The number of samples from each patient was between 1 and 8, taken pretreatment and on-treatment. Sample: PBMCs, taken around atezolizumab (anti-PD-L1) treatment. The TCR was taken from a man in his sixties with urothelial cancer.

The CDR3 DNA sequence: TGTGCTAGTGGTTTGGTAGATGGGGGGAGAGAGACCCAGTACTTC. Translation gives CASGLVDGGRETQYF. J is TRBJ2-5 and V is TRBV12-5; possibly TRBD2 for D (6 bases). The germline CDR1 and CDR2 sequences are LGHNT and FRNRAP. Trimming cost V 0 bases and J 4 bases, with 12 bases left between them. The CDR3 spans 15 residues.